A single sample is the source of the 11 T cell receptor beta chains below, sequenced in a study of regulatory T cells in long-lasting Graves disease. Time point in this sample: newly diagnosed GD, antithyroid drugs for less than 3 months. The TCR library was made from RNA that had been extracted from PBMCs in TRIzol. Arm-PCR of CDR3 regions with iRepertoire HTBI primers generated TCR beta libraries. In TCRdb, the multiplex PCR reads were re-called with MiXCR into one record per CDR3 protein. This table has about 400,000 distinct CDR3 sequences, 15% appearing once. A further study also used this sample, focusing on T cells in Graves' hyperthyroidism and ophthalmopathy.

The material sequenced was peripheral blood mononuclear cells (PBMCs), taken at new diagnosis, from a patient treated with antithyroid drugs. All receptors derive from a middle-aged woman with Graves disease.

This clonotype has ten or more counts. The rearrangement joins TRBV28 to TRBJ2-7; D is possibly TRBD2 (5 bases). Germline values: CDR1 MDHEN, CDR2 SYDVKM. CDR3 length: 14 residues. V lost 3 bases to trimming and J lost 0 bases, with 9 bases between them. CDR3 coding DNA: TGTGCCAGCAGTTTGACGGGGAGCTCCTACGAGCAGTACTTC. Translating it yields CASSLTGSSYEQYF.

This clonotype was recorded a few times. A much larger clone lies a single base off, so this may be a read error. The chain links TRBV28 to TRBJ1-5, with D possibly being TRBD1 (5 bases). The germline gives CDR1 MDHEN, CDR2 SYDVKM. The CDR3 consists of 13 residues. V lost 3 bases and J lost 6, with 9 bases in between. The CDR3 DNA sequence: TGTGCCAGCAGTTTTTGGGGGGGTCAGCCCCAGCATTTT. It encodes CASSFWGGQPQHF.

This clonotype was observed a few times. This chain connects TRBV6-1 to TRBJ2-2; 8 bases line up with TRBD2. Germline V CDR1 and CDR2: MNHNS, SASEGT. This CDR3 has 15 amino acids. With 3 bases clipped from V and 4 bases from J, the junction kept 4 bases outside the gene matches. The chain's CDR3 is CASSEREATTGELFF. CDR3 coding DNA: TGTGCCAGCAGTGAGCGGGAGGCCACCACCGGGGAGCTGTTTTTT.

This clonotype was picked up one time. The CDR3 region is CASSFAGRREQYF. CDR3 sequence (DNA): TGCGCCAGCAGCTTCGCAGGGCGGCGTGAGCAGTACTTC. V is TRBV5-1 and J is TRBJ2-7; a possible D gene is TRBD1 (5 bases). The V gene's germline CDR1 is SGHRS and CDR2 YFSETQ. Trimming removed 2 bases from V and 7 bases from J, with 13 bases in between. The CDR3 is 13 residues long.

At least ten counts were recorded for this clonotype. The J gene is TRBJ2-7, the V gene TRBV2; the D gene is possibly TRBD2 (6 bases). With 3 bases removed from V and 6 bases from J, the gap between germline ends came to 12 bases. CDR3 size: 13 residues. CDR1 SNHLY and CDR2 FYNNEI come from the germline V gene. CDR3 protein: CASSDGGRIEQYF. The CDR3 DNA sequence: TGTGCCAGCAGTGATGGGGGGAGGATCGAGCAGTACTTC.

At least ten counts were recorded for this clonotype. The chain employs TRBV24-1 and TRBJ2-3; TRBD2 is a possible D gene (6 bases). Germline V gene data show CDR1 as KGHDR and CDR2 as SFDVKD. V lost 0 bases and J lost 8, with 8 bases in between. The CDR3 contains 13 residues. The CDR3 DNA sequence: TGTGCCACCAGTGATTTGCAGGAGGGTACGCAGTATTTT. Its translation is CATSDLQEGTQYF.

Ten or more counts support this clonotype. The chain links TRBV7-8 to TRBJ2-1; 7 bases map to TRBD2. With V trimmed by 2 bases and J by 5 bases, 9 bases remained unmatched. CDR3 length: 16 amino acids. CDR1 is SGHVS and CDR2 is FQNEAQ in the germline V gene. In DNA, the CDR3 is TGTGCCAGCAGCTTATACGAAACTAGCGCTAACAATGAGCAGTTCTTC. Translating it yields CASSLYETSANNEQFF. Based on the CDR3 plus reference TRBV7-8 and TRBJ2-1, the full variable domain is GAGVSQSPRYKVAKRGQDVALRCDPISGHVSLFWYQQALGQGPEFLTYFQNEAQLDKSGLPSDRFFAERPEGSVSTLKIQRTQQEDSAVYLCASSLYETSANNEQFFGPGTRLTVL.

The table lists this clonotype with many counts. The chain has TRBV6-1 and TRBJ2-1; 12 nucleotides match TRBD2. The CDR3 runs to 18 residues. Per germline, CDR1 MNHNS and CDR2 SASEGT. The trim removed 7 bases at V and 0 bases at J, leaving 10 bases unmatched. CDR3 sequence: CASTRTSGAQSSYNEQFF. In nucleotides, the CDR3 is TGTGCCAGCACTAGGACTAGCGGGGCTCAAAGCTCCTACAATGAGCAGTTCTTC.

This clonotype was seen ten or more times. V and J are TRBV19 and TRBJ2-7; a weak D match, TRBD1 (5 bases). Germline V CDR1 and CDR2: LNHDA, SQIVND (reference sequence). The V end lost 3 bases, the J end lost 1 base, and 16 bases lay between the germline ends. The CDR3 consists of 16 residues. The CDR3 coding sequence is TGTGCCAGTAGTATCTGGGCAGGGCCACTTTCCTACGAGCAGTACTTC. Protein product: CASSIWAGPLSYEQYF.

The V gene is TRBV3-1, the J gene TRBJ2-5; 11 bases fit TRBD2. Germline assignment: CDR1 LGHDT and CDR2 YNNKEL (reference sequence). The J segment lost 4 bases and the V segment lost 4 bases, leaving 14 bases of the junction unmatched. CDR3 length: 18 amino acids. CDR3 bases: TGTGCCAGCAGCCCACTAGCGGGGGTTGGGTACTTTGCAGAGACCCAGTACTTC. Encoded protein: CASSPLAGVGYFAETQYF.

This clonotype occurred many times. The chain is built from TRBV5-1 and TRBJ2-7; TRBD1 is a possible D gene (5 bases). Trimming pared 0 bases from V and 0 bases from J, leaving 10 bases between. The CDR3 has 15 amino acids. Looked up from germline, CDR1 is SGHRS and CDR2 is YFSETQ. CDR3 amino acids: CASSLDPDNSYEQYF. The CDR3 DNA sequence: TGCGCCAGCAGCTTGGATCCGGACAACTCCTACGAGCAGTACTTC.